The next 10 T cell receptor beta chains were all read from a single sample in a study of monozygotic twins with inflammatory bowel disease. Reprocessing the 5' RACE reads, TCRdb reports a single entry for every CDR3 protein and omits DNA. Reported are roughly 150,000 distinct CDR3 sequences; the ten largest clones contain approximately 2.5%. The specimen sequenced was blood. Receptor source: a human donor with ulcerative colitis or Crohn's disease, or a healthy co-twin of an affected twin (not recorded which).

This chain's CDR3 is CASSSFIRESQRSTDTQYF. This chain uses TRBV11-1 with TRBJ2-3; TCRdb calls TRBD1, which cannot be checked without DNA. Germline V gene sequence: CDR1 SGHAT, CDR2 FQDESV (reference sequence). The CDR3 has 19 residues. The variable domain in full, with the rest retrieved from reference TRBV11-1 and TRBJ2-3, is EAEVAQSPRYKITEKSQAVAFWCDPISGHATLYWYRQILGQGPELLVQFQDESVVDDSQLPKDRFSAERLKGVDSTLKIQPAELGDSAMYLCASSSFIRESQRSTDTQYFGPGTRLTVL.

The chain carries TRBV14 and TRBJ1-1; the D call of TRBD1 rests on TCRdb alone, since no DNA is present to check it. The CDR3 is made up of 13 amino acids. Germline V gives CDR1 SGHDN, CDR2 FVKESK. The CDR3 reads CASSQDRDTEAFF.

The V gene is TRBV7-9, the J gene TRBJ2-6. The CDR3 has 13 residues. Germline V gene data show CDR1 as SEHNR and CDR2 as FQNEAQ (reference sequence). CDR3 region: CASSLVGANVLTF.

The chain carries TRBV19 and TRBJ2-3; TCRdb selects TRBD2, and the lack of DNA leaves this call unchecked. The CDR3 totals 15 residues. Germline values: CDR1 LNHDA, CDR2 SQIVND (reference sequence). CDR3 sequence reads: CASSISAGRTDTQYF.

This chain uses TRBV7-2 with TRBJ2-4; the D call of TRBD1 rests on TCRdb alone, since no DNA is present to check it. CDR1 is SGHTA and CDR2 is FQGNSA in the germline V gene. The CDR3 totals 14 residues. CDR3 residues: CASSPDRVRNIQYF.

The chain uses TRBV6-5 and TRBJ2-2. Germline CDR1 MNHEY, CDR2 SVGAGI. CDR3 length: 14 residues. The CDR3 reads CASSSLGVAGELFF.

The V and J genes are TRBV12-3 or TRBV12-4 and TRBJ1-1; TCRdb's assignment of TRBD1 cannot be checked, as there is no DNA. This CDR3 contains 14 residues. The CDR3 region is CASRNQGEDTEAFF.

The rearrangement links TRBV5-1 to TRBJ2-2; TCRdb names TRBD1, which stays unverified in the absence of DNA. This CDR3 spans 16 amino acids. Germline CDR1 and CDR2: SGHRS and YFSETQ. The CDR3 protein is CASSLLGTGGTGELFF.

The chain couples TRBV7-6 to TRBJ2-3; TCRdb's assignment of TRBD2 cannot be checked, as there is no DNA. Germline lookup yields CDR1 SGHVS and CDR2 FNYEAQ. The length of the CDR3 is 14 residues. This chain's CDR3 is CASSAGSGTDTQYF.

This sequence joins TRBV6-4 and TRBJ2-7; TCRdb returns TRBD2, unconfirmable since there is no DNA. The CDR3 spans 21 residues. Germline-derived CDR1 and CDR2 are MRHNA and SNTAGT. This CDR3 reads CASIGPRRGSGRSPTTYEQYF.